A selection of T cell receptor beta chains follows, all from one sample in a study of T cell responses to AZD1222 COVID-19 vaccine. Produced via immunoSEQ multiplex PCR; TCRdb's table is partial and in-frame only. The sample shows 150,000 to 190,000 clones, around nine tenths of them seen only once. The material was peripheral blood, obtained 28 days after the second AZD1222 dose. The receptors shown here come from an adult who received the AZD1222 COVID-19 vaccine. Each CDR3 is given with its conserved first and last residue. D genes are given only for firm matches. Clone size, where shown, is once, few, many, or a class for clones that have expanded.

J gene | V gene | clone size | D gene | CDR3 DNA | CDR3 protein
TRBJ1-1 | TRBV19 | NA | NA | TGTGCCAGTAGTATCCAACGGCAGAACACTGAAGCTTTCTTT | CASSIQRQNTEAFF
TRBJ1-6 | TRBV6-5 | NA | NA | TGTGCCAGCAGTTACTCAACAGGAAAAGAACCTTCACCCCTCCACTTT | CASSYSTGKEPSPLHF
TRBJ1-5 | TRBV5-1 | NA | NA | TGCGCCAGCAGCTTGGCCCCCGGGTCTGGTCAGCCCCAGCATTTT | CASSLAPGSGQPQHF
TRBJ1-5 | TRBV4-1 | NA | TRBD1 | TGCGCCAGCAGCCGATCAGGGACAGCTGATAGCAATCAGCCCCAGCATTTT | CASSRSGTADSNQPQHF
TRBJ2-1 | TRBV5-1 | NA | NA | TGCGCCAGCAGCTTGGAGGGCCCACCGCCGTTCTTC | CASSLEGPPPFF
TRBJ2-7 | TRBV30 | few | NA | TGTGCCTGGAGTGACACCGCGAGGGCCTACGAGCAGTACTTC | CAWSDTARAYEQYF
TRBJ2-7 | TRBV6-2/TRBV6-3 | NA | TRBD1 | TGTGCCAGCAGCCCTAGACGGGACAGGGAATACTACGAGCAGTACTTC | CASSPRRDREYYEQYF
TRBJ2-3 | TRBV14 | NA | NA | TGTTTCCTGGGAGATACGCAGTATTTT | CFLGDTQYF
TRBJ2-4 | TRBV11-2 | NA | NA | TGTGCCAGCAGCTTAGGTACAGGAGGCAAAAACATTCAGTACTTC | CASSLGTGGKNIQYF
TRBJ2-5 | TRBV5-1 | NA | TRBD1 | TGCGCCAGCAGCTTCGGGACAGGGGAGGAGACCCAGTACTTC | CASSFGTGEETQYF
TRBJ1-1 | TRBV29-1 | NA | NA | TGCAGCGTTAATAGGAACACTGAAGCTTTCTTT | CSVNRNTEAFF
TRBJ2-3 | TRBV19 | NA | NA | TGTGCCAGTAGTCTTCTGGGGCGGTCTACAGATACGCAGTATTTT | CASSLLGRSTDTQYF
TRBJ2-6 | TRBV30 | NA | TRBD2 | TGTGCCTGGAGAGAACCGGGAGGGGGTGGGGCCAACGTCCTGACTTTC | CAWREPGGGGANVLTF
TRBJ1-1 | TRBV5-5 | NA | TRBD1 | TGTGCCAGCAGCCCCCGGGACAGGTACCGGAACACTGAAGCTTTCTTT | CASSPRDRYRNTEAFF
TRBJ2-7 | TRBV27 | NA | TRBD2 | TGTGCCAGCAGCCTCGGGAGGTCTTACGAGCAGTACTTC | CASSLGRSYEQYF
TRBJ1-2 | TRBV27 | NA | NA | TGTGCCAGCACCGCACAAGGGTATGGCTACACCTTC | CASTAQGYGYTF
TRBJ1-5 | TRBV19 | NA | NA | TGTGCCCCAAGCCTCAGAACCCAGCATTTT | CAPSLRTQHF
TRBJ2-1 | TRBV7-9 | few | TRBD2 | TGTGCCAGCAGCTTAGGACTAGCTACCTTTTACAATGAGCAGTTCTTC | CASSLGLATFYNEQFF
TRBJ1-1 | TRBV6-5 | NA | NA | TGTGCCAGCAGTTATGGGGGGTACACTGAAGCTTTCTTT | CASSYGGYTEAFF
TRBJ2-3 | TRBV3-1/TRBV3-2 | NA | NA | TGTGCCAGCAGCCAAGATGGGAGCACAGATACGCAGTATTTT | CASSQDGSTDTQYF
TRBJ1-2 | TRBV6-5 | NA | NA | TGTGCCAGCAGAGGACAGACCAACTATGGCTACACCTTC | CASRGQTNYGYTF
TRBJ2-1 | TRBV6-5 | NA | TRBD1 | TGTGCCAGCAGCGGGACAGGGCGTACCTACAATGAGCAGTTCTTC | CASSGTGRTYNEQFF
TRBJ1-6 | TRBV7-9 | NA | NA | TGTGCCAGCAGCTTCGGGGCCTCCTCACCCCTCCACTTT | CASSFGASSPLHF
TRBJ2-7 | TRBV29-1 | NA | NA | TGCAGCGTTGAAAGAGATTACGAGCAGTACTTC | CSVERDYEQYF
TRBJ2-3 | TRBV7-3 | NA | TRBD2 | TGTGCCAGCAGCCCATCCTCGGGGGGAGATACGCAGTATTTT | CASSPSSGGDTQYF
TRBJ1-5 | TRBV19 | once | NA | TGTGCCAGTAGTATAGTGGCAGGAAGAGCGGGTCAGCCCCAGCATTTT | CASSIVAGRAGQPQHF
TRBJ2-1 | TRBV7-3 | NA | NA | TGTGCCAGCAGCTCCATCGGCACCGGAGTTTACAATGAGCAGTTCTTC | CASSSIGTGVYNEQFF
TRBJ2-7 | TRBV19 | NA | TRBD1 | TGTGCCAGCCGGGGACAGATACTACGGGAGCAGTACTTC | CASRGQILREQYF
TRBJ2-2 | TRBV14 | NA | NA | TGTGCCAGCAGCCAGGTTTTGGCCAACACCGGGGAGCTGTTTTTT | CASSQVLANTGELFF
TRBJ1-1 | TRBV7-8 | once | NA | TGTGCCAGCAAAACCCCCTCCGTAGGCAGCGAAGCTTTCTTT | CASKTPSVGSEAFF
TRBJ2-7 | TRBV4-1 | NA | NA | TGCGCCAGCAGCCACCCCCTAGCCGAGCAGTACTTC | CASSHPLAEQYF
TRBJ2-2 | TRBV12-3/TRBV12-4 | NA | NA | TGTGCCAGCAGTCGACAGTCAAAGCTGTTTTTT | CASSRQSKLFF
TRBJ1-2 | TRBV18 | NA | NA | TGTGCCAGCTCACCACCCAACACCGACTATGGCTACACCTTC | CASSPPNTDYGYTF
TRBJ2-7 | TRBV27 | NA | NA | TGTGCCAGCAGTCCGACCGGGACCCTTTACGAGCAGTACTTC | CASSPTGTLYEQYF
TRBJ1-1 | TRBV3-1/TRBV3-2 | NA | NA | TGTGCCAGCAGCCGCCAACACGCCCCGGGGTTAGAAGCTTTCTTT | CASSRQHAPGLEAFF
TRBJ1-4 | TRBV30 | NA | TRBD1 | TGTGCCTCGAATCCTAGCATGGCAGGGGGACGCCAAAGGGAAAAACTGTTTTTT | CASNPSMAGGRQREKLFF
TRBJ1-6 | TRBV6-5 | NA | NA | TGTGCCAGCAGGCCCCAGGGGTTTAATTCACCCCTCCACTTT | CASRPQGFNSPLHF
TRBJ1-1 | TRBV5-1 | NA | TRBD1 | TGCGCCAGCAGCTGGGACAGGGCTGAAGCTTTCTTT | CASSWDRAEAFF
TRBJ1-2 | TRBV27 | NA | TRBD1 | TGTGCCAGCCGGGACAGGGGAGGCTATGGCTACACCTTC | CASRDRGGYGYTF
TRBJ2-7 | TRBV5-1 | NA | TRBD1 | TGCGCCAGCAGTTGGGACAGCTACGAGCAGTACTTC | CASSWDSYEQYF
TRBJ1-1 | TRBV5-1 | once | NA | TGCGCCAGCAGCTTAATCAGCAACACTGAAGCTTTCTTT | CASSLISNTEAFF
TRBJ2-3 | TRBV2 | NA | NA | TGTGCCAGCATGCGGCAGGGGAGCACAGATACGCAGTATTTT | CASMRQGSTDTQYF
TRBJ2-2 | TRBV12-3/TRBV12-4 | NA | NA | TGTGCCAGCAGGTGGACTCCCGGGGAGCTGTTTTTT | CASRWTPGELFF
TRBJ2-7 | TRBV2 | NA | NA | TGTGCCAGCAGTGGACAGGGACTACAGCAGTACTTC | CASSGQGLQQYF
TRBJ2-2 | TRBV4-1 | NA | NA | TGCGCCAGCAGCACTTGGCGGCGAGGGATGAACACCGGGGAGCTGTTTTTT | CASSTWRRGMNTGELFF
TRBJ1-2 | TRBV7-9 | NA | NA | TGTGCCAGCAGCTTTGGTCCTAACTATGGCTACACCTTC | CASSFGPNYGYTF
TRBJ1-4 | TRBV2 | NA | NA | TGTGCCAGCAGTGAAGACGCGGGGCCCACTAATGAAAAACTGTTTTTT | CASSEDAGPTNEKLFF
TRBJ1-4 | TRBV4-1 | NA | NA | TGCGCCAGCAGCCAAGTCCAGGAAAAACTGTTTTTT | CASSQVQEKLFF
TRBJ2-3 | TRBV5-1 | NA | TRBD2 | TGCGCCAGCAGCTTGGGGGCTAGCGGGGGCACAGATACGCAGTATTTT | CASSLGASGGTDTQYF
TRBJ2-5 | TRBV9 | NA | NA | TGTGCCAGCGGTACGGAAAAGAATTGGGAGACCCAGTACTTC | CASGTEKNWETQYF
TRBJ2-1 | TRBV10-1 | NA | NA | TGCGCCAGCAACTCTACTAGCATATACCCCAATGAGCAGTTCTTC | CASNSTSIYPNEQFF
TRBJ1-3 | TRBV5-6 | once | NA | TGTGCCAGCAGAATGGGGGGCTCTGGAAACACCATATATTTT | CASRMGGSGNTIYF
TRBJ2-2 | TRBV9 | NA | NA | TGTGCCAGCAGCCCCGGGCACGGGGGGAACACCGGGGAGCTGTTTTTT | CASSPGHGGNTGELFF
TRBJ2-7 | TRBV11-2 | NA | NA | TGTGCCAGCAGCCCCAATCAGGGGAGCGTAGGGCACGAGCAGTACTTC | CASSPNQGSVGHEQYF
TRBJ1-6 | TRBV3-1/TRBV3-2 | NA | NA | TGTGCCAGCAGCCAAGACAATTCACCCCTCCACTTT | CASSQDNSPLHF